The TCR beta chain under discussion was sequenced for a study of blood T cells in healthy people across ages. Study results and limitations: Greater diversity and more naive CD4+ cells were seen in long-lived donors than in aged donors.

CDR1 is DFQATT, CDR2 SNEGSKA, per germline (reference sequence). There are 15 residues in the CDR3. The use of a sample-barcoded 5' primer and a J-beta primer mix characterized a second PCR of about 7 to 12 cycles. Unique molecular identifiers of 12 random nucleotides labeled each cDNA. The yield of each sample was at least 2.5 million CDR3-containing paired-end reads. TCRdb redid the calling of the 5' RACE reads with MiXCR, one entry per CDR3 protein. Among about 830,000 distinct CDR3 sequences listed, 55% to 75% were seen once. The authors extracted at least 6 micrograms of total RNA per sample. Note on this clonotype: The antigen is unknown. A junction boundary mismatches the germline segment, possibly from a read error.

This clonotype was obtained from a young man in good health. The V call is TRBV20-1, the J call TRBJ2-4; possible D gene TRBD2, 5 bases. The sequenced material came from blood. The CDR3 nucleotides are TGCAGTGCCCCGGCGAGCGGACGGTCCCTCCACGAGCAGTGCTTC. Its translation: CSAPASGRSLHEQCF.